What follows describes a single T cell receptor beta chain. Its antigen is not identified. TCRdb's copy holds only in-frame clones and misses some; the assay was immunoSEQ multiplex PCR. The data hold tens of thousands of clones, with over 80% observed a single time. CDR3 size: 14 residues. CDR1 and CDR2 (germline): KGHSH, LQKENI. The J segment lost 4 bases and the V segment lost 3 bases, leaving 5 bases of the junction unmatched. The source of the sample is a study of siplizumab effects on memory and regulatory T cells. Study findings and constraints: Contribution to the alloresponse seemed major for naive T cells, which also seemed more diverse than memory cells. Researchers could map only a minor fraction of alloreactive clones to unstimulated subsets.

The clonotype was recovered from a human donor in good health. Sequencing was performed on memory CD4+ T cells sorted from blood. The chain joins TRBV18 to TRBJ1-1; 7 nucleotides match TRBD1. The CDR3 loop is CASSPGQDGTEAFF. The CDR3, as DNA: TGTGCCAGCTCACCCGGACAGGATGGCACTGAAGCTTTCTTT.